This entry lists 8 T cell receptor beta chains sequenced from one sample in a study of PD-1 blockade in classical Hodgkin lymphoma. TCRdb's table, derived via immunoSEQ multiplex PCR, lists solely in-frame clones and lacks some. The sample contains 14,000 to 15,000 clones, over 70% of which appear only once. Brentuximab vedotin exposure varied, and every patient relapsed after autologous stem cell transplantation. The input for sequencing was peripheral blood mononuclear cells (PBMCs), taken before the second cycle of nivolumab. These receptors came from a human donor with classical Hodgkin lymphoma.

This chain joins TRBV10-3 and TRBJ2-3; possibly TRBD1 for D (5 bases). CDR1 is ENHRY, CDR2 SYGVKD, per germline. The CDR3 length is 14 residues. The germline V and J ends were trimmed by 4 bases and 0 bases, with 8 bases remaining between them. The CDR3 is CAISGAGSTDTQYF. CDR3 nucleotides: TGTGCCATCAGTGGGGCAGGGAGCACAGATACGCAGTATTTT.

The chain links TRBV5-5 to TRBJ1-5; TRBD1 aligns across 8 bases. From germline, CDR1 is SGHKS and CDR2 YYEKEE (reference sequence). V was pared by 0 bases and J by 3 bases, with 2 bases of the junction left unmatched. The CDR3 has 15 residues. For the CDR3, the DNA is TGTGCCAGCAGCTTGGGGACAGGGCTCAATCAGCCCCAGCATTTT. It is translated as CASSLGTGLNQPQHF.

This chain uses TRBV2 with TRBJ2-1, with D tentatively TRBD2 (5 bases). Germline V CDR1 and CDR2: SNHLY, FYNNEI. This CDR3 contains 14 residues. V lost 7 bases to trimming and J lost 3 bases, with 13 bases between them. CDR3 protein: CASTAGEIYNEQFF. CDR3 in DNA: TGTGCCAGCACCGCCGGGGAGATCTACAATGAGCAGTTCTTC.

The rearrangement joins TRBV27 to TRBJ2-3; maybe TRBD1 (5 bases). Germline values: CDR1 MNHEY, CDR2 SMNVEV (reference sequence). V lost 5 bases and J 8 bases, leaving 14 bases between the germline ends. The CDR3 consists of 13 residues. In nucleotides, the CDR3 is TGTGCCAGCAGTCTGCCAGGGCGCGGTACGCAGTATTTT. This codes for CASSLPGRGTQYF.

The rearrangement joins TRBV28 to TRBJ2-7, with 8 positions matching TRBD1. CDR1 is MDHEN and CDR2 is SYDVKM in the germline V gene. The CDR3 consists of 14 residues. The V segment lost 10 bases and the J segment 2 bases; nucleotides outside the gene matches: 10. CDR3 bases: TGTGCCATCAATTCAGGGGGCACGACCTACGAGCAGTACTTC. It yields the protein CAINSGGTTYEQYF. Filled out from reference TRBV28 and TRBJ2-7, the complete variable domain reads DVKVTQSSRYLVKRTGEKVFLECVQDMDHENMFWYRQDPGLGLRLIYFSYDVKMKEKGDIPEGYSVSREKKERFSLILESASTNQTSMYLCAINSGGTTYEQYFGPGTRLTVT.

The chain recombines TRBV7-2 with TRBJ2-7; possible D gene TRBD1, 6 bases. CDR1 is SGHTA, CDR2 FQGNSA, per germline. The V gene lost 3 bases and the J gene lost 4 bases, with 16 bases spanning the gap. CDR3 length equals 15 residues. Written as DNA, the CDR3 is TGTGCCAGCAGCTTTAACCGACAGAGGGGGTACGAGCAGTACTTC. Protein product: CASSFNRQRGYEQYF.

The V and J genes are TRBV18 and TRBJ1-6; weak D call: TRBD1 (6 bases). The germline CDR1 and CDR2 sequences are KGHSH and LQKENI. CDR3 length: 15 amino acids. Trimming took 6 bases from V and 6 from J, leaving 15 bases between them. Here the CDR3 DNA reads TGTGCCAGCTCCTTCGGGACACTACTTAATTCACCCCTCCACTTT. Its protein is CASSFGTLLNSPLHF.

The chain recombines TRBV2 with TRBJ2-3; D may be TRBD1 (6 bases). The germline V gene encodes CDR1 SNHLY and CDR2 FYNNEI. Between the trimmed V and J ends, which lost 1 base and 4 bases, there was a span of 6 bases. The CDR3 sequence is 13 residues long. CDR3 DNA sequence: TGTGCCAGCAGTGAAGAGGGGGCAGATACGCAGTATTTT. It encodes CASSEEGADTQYF.